Following are 18 T cell receptor beta chains from one sample sequenced in a study of type 1 and type 2 diabetes patients. Amplification started from genomic DNA. The TCR beta CDR3 region was amplified using 30 forward and 13 reverse primers. TCRdb independently ran MiXCR on the multiplex PCR reads; one entry per CDR3 protein. The sample includes 270,000 or so distinct CDR3 sequences, roughly 48% seen only once; the top ten take approximately 13%. The sequenced material came from peripheral blood mononuclear cells (PBMCs). These receptors came from a man between 18 and 29 years old with type 2 diabetes.

This clonotype was seen a handful of times. V and J are TRBV10-1 and TRBJ2-3; D is possibly TRBD2 (6 bases). The CDR3 totals 16 residues. The V end was cut by 0 bases, the J end by 2 bases, with 12 bases between. Germline assignment: CDR1 WNHNN and CDR2 SYGVQD (reference sequence). The CDR3 DNA is TGCGCCAGCAGTGAGTCGAACGCGGGGTCCACAGATACGCAGTATTTT. Encoded protein: CASSESNAGSTDTQYF.

This chain joins TRBV15 and TRBJ1-1; D not certain. The V end lost 6 bases, the J end lost 0 bases, and 14 bases lay between the germline ends. The CDR3 spans 15 residues. Germline-derived CDR1 and CDR2 are LNHNV and YYDKDF (reference sequence). DNA for the CDR3: TGTGCCACCAGGGACTGGGCAGGCATGAACACTGAAGCTTTCTTT. Its protein product is CATRDWAGMNTEAFF. The whole variable domain, remainder taken from reference TRBV15 and TRBJ1-1, is DAMVIQNPRYQVTQFGKPVTLSCSQTLNHNVMYWYQQKSSQAPKLLFHYYDKDFNNEADTPDNFQSRRPNTSFCFLDIRSPGLGDTAMYLCATRDWAGMNTEAFFGQGTRLTVV.

The chain recombines TRBV4-1 with TRBJ2-3; no definite D call. The germline V gene has CDR1 MGHRA and CDR2 YSYEKL. CDR3 length: 13 residues. V lost 6 bases and J lost 0, with 7 bases in between. The CDR3 region has the DNA TGCGCCAGCAGGGGTGCTAGCACAGATACGCAGTATTTT. Encoded protein: CASRGASTDTQYF.

V and J are TRBV20-1 and TRBJ1-5, with D perhaps matching TRBD1 (5 bases). The germline gives CDR1 DFQATT, CDR2 SNEGSKA (reference sequence). The CDR3 is 14 residues long. V lost 2 bases, J lost 3 bases, and 11 bases lay in between. CDR3 sequence reads: CSARMAGTNQPQHF. Here the CDR3 DNA reads TGCAGTGCTAGAATGGCAGGGACCAATCAGCCCCAGCATTTT.

This clonotype was seen only a few times. The chain's CDR3 is CASSLLGGGANTGELFF. CDR3 in DNA: TGTGCCAGCAGCTTACTCGGGGGGGGGGCGAACACCGGGGAGCTGTTTTTT. The chain uses TRBV7-8 and TRBJ2-2; 8 bases map to TRBD2. V lost 2 bases and J lost 0; bases outside the gene matches: 5. CDR1 and CDR2 (germline): SGHVS, FQNEAQ. The length of the CDR3 is 17 residues.

The rearrangement uses TRBV19 and TRBJ1-5; the D is unclear. The CDR3 totals 14 residues. The germline V gene encodes CDR1 LNHDA and CDR2 SQIVND (reference sequence). Between the trimmed V and J ends, which lost 1 base and 8 bases, there was a span of 12 bases. The chain's CDR3 is CASSIGNPREPQHF. CDR3 nucleotide sequence: TGTGCCAGTAGTATAGGAAACCCCCGGGAGCCCCAGCATTTT.

This chain joins TRBV19 and TRBJ1-6; no reliable D call. The CDR3 consists of 13 residues. Germline V gene lookup returns CDR1 LNHDA and CDR2 SQIVND (reference sequence). Trimming pared 5 bases from V and 4 bases from J, leaving 6 bases between. CDR3 DNA sequence: TGTGCCAGTAGTGGTCTGTATAATTCACCCCTCCACTTT. It is translated as CASSGLYNSPLHF.

The J gene is TRBJ1-4, the V gene TRBV20-1; no clear D. The CDR3 contains 15 residues. V lost 5 bases, J lost 7 bases, and 20 bases lay in between. Germline-derived CDR1 and CDR2 are DFQATT and SNEGSKA (reference sequence). The CDR3 sequence is CSAENWSRASEKLFF. CDR3 coding DNA: TGCAGTGCTGAGAATTGGAGTCGCGCGAGTGAAAAACTGTTTTTT.

This rearrangement joins TRBV15 to TRBJ2-4, with TRBD1 matching 7 bases. Germline CDR1 is LNHNV and CDR2 is YYDKDF (reference sequence). The length of the CDR3 is 14 residues. V dropped 6 bases and J dropped 2; count of bases not matched to a gene: 4. CDR3 sequence: CATSRQGTKNIQYF. CDR3 nucleotide sequence: TGTGCCACCAGTAGACAGGGAACCAAAAACATTCAGTACTTC.

J is TRBJ2-5 and V is TRBV30; D remains ambiguous. V dropped 6 bases and J dropped 6 bases, with 11 bases sitting between them. Germline loops: CDR1 GTSNPN, CDR2 SVGIG (reference sequence). CDR3 size: 11 residues. The CDR3 region has the DNA TGTGCCTGTACGGTCGGAAAGACCCAGTACTTC. Protein: CACTVGKTQYF.

The chain combines TRBV10-3 with TRBJ2-7, with no clear D. Trimming shortened V by 2 bases and J by 2 bases, and 16 bases separated the two germline ends. Germline assignment: CDR1 ENHRY and CDR2 SYGVKD. The CDR3 loop spans 16 amino acids. This chain's CDR3 is CAISEGPMDVTYEQYF. The CDR3 DNA reads as TGTGCCATCAGTGAGGGCCCCATGGACGTTACCTACGAGCAGTACTTC.

This clonotype was seen only a few times. This chain uses TRBV19 with TRBJ1-1, with a tentative D call TRBD1 (5 bases). CDR1 is LNHDA, CDR2 SQIVND, per germline (reference sequence). This CDR3 contains 15 residues. The V and J ends lost 5 bases and 3 bases respectively, with 16 bases between them. This CDR3 is CASSWGSAGDTEAFF. The CDR3 DNA follows: TGTGCCAGTAGTTGGGGGTCGGCTGGTGACACTGAAGCTTTCTTT.

The chain recombines TRBV30 with TRBJ2-5; D gene unclear. The CDR3 consists of 13 residues. Germline CDR1 reads GTSNPN; CDR2 reads SVGIG (reference sequence). Trimming took off 8 bases at V and 1 base at J, with 14 bases between the two ends. The CDR3 DNA is TGTGCCACGGCTCGGCAAATCCAAGAGACCCAGTACTTC. Translating it yields CATARQIQETQYF.

In its sample, this clonotype was seen a few times. The chain employs TRBV19 and TRBJ2-7; perhaps TRBD2 as D (5 bases). With 3 bases removed from V and 5 bases from J, the gap between germline ends came to 11 bases. Germline CDR1 and CDR2: LNHDA and SQIVND (reference sequence). The CDR3 runs 13 residues. CDR3 in amino acids: CASSMALADEQYF. CDR3 nucleotides: TGTGCCAGTAGTATGGCCCTAGCTGACGAGCAGTACTTC.

The chain employs TRBV7-3 and TRBJ2-2, with D maybe TRBD1 (5 bases). V lost 1 base, J lost 7 bases, and 13 bases lay in between. The germline CDR1 and CDR2 sequences are SGHTA and FQGTGA. This CDR3 spans 15 amino acids. This chain's CDR3 is CASSLRQATVGELFF. In nucleotides, the CDR3 is TGTGCCAGCAGCTTAAGGCAGGCGACAGTCGGGGAGCTGTTTTTT.

V usage is TRBV7-9 and J usage is TRBJ1-1; D gene ambiguous. V was cut by 3 bases and J by 5 bases, with 13 bases left in between. There are 14 residues in the CDR3. Germline V gene sequence: CDR1 SEHNR, CDR2 FQNEAQ (reference sequence). Here the CDR3 reads CASSLATRQTEAFF. In DNA, the CDR3 is TGTGCCAGCAGCTTGGCAACCCGTCAGACTGAAGCTTTCTTT.

This clonotype has just a few counts. The chain couples TRBV24-1 to TRBJ2-3; 12 positions match TRBD2. V was clipped by 0 bases and J by 6 bases; unmatched bases: 6. The germline gives CDR1 KGHDR, CDR2 SFDVKD. This CDR3 region has 17 residues. This chain's CDR3 is CATSDLASSGRADTQYF. The DNA for the CDR3 is TGTGCCACCAGTGATTTGGCGTCTAGCGGGAGGGCCGATACGCAGTATTTT.

This clonotype was seen at least ten times. The chain combines TRBV2 with TRBJ2-1; the match to TRBD2 covers 7 bases. Germline V lookup: CDR1 SNHLY, CDR2 FYNNEI. V gave up 7 bases and J gave up 12 bases; unmatched junction bases: 6. The CDR3 is made up of 11 amino acids. DNA of the CDR3: TGTGCCAGCAACGCGGGGGTCGGGCAGTTCTTC. Amino acid sequence: CASNAGVGQFF.